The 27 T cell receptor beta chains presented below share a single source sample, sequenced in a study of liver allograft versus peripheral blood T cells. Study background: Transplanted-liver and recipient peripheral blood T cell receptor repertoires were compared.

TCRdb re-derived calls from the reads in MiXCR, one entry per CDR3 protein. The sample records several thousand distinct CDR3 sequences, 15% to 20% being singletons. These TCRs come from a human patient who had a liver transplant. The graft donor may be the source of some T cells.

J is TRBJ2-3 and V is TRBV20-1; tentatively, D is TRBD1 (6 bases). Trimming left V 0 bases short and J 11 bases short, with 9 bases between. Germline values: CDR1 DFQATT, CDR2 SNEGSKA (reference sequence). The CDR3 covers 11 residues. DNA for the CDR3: TGCAGTGCTAGAGATTGGGACAAGCAGTATTTT. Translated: CSARDWDKQYF.

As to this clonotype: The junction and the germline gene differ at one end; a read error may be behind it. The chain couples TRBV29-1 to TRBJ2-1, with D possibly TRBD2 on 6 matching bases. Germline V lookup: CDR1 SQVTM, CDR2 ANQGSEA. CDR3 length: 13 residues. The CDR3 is CSVEDRGGNEQFF. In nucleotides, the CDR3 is TGCAGCGTTGAAGATCGAGGAGGGAATGAACAGTTCTTC.

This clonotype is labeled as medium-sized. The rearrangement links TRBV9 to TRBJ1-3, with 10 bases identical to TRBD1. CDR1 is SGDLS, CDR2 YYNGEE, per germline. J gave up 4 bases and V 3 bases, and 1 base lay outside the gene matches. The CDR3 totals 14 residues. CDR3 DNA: TGTGCCAGCAGCGAGGGACAGGGGGGAAACACCATATATTTT. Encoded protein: CASSEGQGGNTIYF.

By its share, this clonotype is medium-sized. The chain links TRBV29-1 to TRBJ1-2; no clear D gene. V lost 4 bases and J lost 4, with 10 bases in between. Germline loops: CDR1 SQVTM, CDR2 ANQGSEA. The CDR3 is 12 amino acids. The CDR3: CSVVELSYGYTF. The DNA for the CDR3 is TGCAGCGTTGTCGAGCTCTCCTATGGCTACACCTTC.

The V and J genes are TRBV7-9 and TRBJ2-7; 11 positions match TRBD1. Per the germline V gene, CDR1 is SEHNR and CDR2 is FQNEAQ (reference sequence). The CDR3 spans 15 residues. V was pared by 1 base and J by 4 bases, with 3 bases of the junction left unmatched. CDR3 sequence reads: CASSLVGTGGYEQYF. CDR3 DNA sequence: TGTGCCAGCAGCTTAGTGGGGACAGGGGGGTACGAGCAGTACTTC. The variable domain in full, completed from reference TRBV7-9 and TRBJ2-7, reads DTGVSQNPRHKITKRGQNVTFRCDPISEHNRLYWYRQTLGQGPEFLTYFQNEAQLEKSRLLSDRFSAERPKGSFSTLEIQRTEQGDSAMYLCASSLVGTGGYEQYFGPGTRLTVT.

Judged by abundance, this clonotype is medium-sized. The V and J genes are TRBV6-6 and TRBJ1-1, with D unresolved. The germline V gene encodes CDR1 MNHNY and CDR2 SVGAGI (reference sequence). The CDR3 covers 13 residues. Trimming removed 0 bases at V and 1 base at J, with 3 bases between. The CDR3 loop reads CASSYSANTEAFF. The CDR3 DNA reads TGTGCCAGCAGTTACTCCGCGAACACTGAAGCTTTCTTT.

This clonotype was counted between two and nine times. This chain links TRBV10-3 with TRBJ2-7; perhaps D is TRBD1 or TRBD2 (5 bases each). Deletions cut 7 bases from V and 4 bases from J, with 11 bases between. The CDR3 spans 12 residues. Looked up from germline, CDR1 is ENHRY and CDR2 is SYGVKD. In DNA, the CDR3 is TGTGCCATCAAAGGGACGGGGTACGAGCAGTACTTC. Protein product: CAIKGTGYEQYF.

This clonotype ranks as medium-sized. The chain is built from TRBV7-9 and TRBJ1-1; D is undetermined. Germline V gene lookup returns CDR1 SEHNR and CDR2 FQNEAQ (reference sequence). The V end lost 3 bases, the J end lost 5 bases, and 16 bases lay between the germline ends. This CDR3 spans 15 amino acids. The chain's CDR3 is CASSFPRVMGTEAFF. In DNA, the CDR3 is TGTGCCAGCAGCTTTCCCCGGGTCATGGGGACTGAAGCTTTCTTT.

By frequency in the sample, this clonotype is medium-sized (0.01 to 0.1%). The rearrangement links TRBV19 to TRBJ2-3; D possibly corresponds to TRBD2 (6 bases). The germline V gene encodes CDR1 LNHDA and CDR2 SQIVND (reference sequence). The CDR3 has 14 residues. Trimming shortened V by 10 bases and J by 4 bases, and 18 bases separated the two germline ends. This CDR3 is CATRRGKWADTQYF. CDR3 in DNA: TGTGCCACCCGACGGGGGAAATGGGCAGATACGCAGTATTTT.

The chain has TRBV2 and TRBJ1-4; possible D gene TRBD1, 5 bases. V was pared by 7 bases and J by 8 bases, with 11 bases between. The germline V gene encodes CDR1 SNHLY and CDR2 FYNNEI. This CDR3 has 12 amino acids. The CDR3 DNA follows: TGTGCCAGCAATGGGGGGTACGAAAAACTGTTTTTT. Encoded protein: CASNGGYEKLFF.

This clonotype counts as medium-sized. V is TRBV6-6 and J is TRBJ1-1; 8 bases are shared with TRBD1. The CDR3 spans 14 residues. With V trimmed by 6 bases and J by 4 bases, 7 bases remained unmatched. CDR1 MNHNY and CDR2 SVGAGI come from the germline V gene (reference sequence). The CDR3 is CASRASGGGTEAFF. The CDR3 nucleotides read TGTGCCAGCAGAGCGTCAGGGGGCGGCACTGAAGCTTTCTTT.

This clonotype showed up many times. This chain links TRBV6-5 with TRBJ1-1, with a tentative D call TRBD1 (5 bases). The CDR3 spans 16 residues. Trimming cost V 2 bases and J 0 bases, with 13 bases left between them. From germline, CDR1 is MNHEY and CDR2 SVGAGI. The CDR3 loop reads CASSYSSRGMNTEAFF. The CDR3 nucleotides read TGTGCCAGCAGTTACAGCTCGCGGGGGATGAACACTGAAGCTTTCTTT.

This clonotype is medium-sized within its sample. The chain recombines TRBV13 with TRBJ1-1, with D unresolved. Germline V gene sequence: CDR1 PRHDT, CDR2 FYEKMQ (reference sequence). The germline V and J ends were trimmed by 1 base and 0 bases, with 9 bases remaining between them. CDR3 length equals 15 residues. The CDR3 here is CASSLALGLNTEAFF. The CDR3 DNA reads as TGTGCCAGCAGCTTAGCCCTTGGCCTGAACACTGAAGCTTTCTTT.

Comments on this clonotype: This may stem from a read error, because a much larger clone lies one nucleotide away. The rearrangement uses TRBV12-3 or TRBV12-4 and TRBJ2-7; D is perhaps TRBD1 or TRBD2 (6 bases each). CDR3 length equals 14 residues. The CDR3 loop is CASGRGGSSYEQCF. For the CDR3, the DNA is TGTGCCAGCGGACGAGGGGGGAGCTCCTACGAGCAGTGCTTC.

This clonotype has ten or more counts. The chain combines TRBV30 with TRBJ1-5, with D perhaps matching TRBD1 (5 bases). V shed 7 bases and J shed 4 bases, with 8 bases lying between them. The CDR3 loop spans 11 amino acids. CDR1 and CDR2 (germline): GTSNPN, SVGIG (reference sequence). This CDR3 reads CASGGNQPQHF. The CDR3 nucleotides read TGTGCCTCCGGGGGAAATCAGCCCCAGCATTTT.

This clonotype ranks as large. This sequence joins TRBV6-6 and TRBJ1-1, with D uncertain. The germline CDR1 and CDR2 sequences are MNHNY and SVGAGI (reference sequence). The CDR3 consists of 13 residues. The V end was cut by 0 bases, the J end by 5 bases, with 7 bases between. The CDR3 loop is CASSYSPRTEAFF. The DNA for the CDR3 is TGTGCCAGCAGTTACTCCCCTCGGACTGAAGCTTTCTTT.

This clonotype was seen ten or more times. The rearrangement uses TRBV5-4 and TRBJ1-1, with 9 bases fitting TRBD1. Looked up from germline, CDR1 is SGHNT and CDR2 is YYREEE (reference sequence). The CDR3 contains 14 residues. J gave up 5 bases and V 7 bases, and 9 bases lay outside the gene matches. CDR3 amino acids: CASSLQGAGTEAFF. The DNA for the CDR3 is TGTGCCAGCTCCTTACAGGGGGCGGGGACTGAAGCTTTCTTT.

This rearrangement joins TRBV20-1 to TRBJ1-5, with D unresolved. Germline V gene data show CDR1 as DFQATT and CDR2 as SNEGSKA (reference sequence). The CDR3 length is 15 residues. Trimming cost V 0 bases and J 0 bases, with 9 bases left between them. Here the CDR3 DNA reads TGCAGTGCTAGAGACTTCCGGGATAGCAATCAGCCCCAGCATTTT. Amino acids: CSARDFRDSNQPQHF.

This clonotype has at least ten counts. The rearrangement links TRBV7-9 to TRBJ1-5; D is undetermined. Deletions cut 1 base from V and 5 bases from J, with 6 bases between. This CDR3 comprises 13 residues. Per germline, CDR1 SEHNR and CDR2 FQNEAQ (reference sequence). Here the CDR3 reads CASSLERDQPQHF. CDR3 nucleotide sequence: TGTGCCAGCAGCTTAGAACGGGATCAGCCCCAGCATTTT.

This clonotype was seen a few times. The chain's CDR3 is CAISMFDRNGYTF. CDR3 DNA sequence: TGTGCCATCAGTATGTTCGACAGAAATGGCTACACCTTC. V and J are TRBV10-3 and TRBJ1-2; D possibly corresponds to TRBD1 (5 bases). Germline lookup yields CDR1 ENHRY and CDR2 SYGVKD. V gave up 5 bases and J gave up 6 bases, with 13 bases separating them. CDR3 length: 13 residues.

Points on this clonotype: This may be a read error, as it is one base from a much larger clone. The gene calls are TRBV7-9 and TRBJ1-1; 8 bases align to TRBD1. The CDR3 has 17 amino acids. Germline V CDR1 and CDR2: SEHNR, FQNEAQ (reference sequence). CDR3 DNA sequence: TGTGTCAGCAGCTCCGGGACAGGATTTCTCTGGCCCCCTGAAGCTTTCTTT. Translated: CVSSSGTGFLWPPEAFF.

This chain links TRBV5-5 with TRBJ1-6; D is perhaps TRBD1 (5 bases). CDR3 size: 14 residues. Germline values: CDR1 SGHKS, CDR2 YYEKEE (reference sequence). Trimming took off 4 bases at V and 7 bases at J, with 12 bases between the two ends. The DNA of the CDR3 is TGTGCCAGCAGCGCGGGACGGTCAAATTCACCCCTCCACTTT. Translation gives CASSAGRSNSPLHF.

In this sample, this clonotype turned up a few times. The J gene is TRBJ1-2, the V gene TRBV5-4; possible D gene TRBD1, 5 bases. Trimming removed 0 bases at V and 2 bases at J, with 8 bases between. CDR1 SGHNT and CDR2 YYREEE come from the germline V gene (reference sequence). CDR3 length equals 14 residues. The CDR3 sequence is CASSLVGTNYGYTF. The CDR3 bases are TGTGCCAGCAGCTTGGTAGGGACCAACTATGGCTACACCTTC.

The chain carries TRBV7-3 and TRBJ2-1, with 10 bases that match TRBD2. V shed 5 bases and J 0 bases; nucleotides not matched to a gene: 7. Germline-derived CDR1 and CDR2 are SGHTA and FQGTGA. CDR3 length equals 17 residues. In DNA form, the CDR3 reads TGTGCCAGCAGCCCAACTAGCGGGGTTTCCTCCTACAATGAGCAGTTCTTC. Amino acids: CASSPTSGVSSYNEQFF.

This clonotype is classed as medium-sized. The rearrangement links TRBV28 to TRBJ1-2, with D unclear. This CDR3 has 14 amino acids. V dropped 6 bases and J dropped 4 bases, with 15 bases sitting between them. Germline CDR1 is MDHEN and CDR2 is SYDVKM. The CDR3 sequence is CASSPPGWGYGYTF. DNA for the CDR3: TGTGCCAGCAGCCCCCCGGGATGGGGCTATGGCTACACCTTC.

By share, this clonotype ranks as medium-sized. The CDR3 sequence is CASSLANIGTWNYGYTF. CDR3 nucleotide sequence: TGTGCCAGCAGCCTCGCAAATATCGGGACATGGAACTATGGCTACACCTTC. The chain carries TRBV13 and TRBJ1-2, with a weak D call TRBD1 (6 bases). The germline V gene encodes CDR1 PRHDT and CDR2 FYEKMQ (reference sequence). V was shortened by 5 bases and J by 2 bases, with 21 bases between the two germline ends. The CDR3 is 17 residues long.

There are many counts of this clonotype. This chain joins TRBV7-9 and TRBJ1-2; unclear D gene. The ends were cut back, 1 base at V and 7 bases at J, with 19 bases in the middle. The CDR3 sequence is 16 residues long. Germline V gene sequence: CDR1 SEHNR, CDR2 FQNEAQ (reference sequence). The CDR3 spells CASSLVLTAVWGGYTF. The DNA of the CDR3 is TGTGCCAGCAGCTTAGTCCTTACAGCTGTATGGGGTGGCTACACCTTC.